A selection of T cell receptor beta chains follows, all from one sample in a study of cytomegalovirus exposure and HLA in healthy donors. TCRdb's copy holds only in-frame clones and misses some; the assay was immunoSEQ multiplex PCR. The data hold 150,000 to 200,000 clones, with less than 90% observed a single time. The sequencing sample was made of PBMCs. These receptors were collected from a boy aged 5 to 17 in good health and CMV-seronegative. Each CDR3 is given with its conserved first and last residue. D genes are given only for firm matches. Part of the rows lack a size; the others show once, few, many or a class for expanded clones.

clone_size	v_call	j_call	d_call	cdr3_nt	cdr3_aa
once	TRBV6-5	TRBJ2-1	TRBD2	TGTGCCAGCAGTGCCGGGACTAGCGGATACAATGAGCAGTTCTTC	CASSAGTSGYNEQFF
NA	TRBV30	TRBJ1-3	NA	TGTGCCTGGAGTGTACGGGCAGGGATTATCGGAAACACCATATATTTT	CAWSVRAGIIGNTIYF
NA	TRBV7-3	TRBJ2-7	TRBD1	TGTGCCAGCAGCGCACACCCGGGACAGGGGGGCGAGCAGTACTTC	CASSAHPGQGGEQYF
NA	TRBV30	TRBJ2-6	NA	TGTGCCTGGACCCAGGGGACGAGCGCTGGGGCCAACGTCCTGACTTTC	CAWTQGTSAGANVLTF
few	TRBV5-1	TRBJ1-1	NA	TGCGCCAGCAGCTTGACGACGGGCACTGAAGCTTTCTTT	CASSLTTGTEAFF
NA	TRBV28	TRBJ1-1	NA	TGTGCCAGCAGTTTAGTAAGAGGGATCGCTGAAGCTTTCTTT	CASSLVRGIAEAFF
NA	TRBV28	TRBJ2-7	TRBD2	TGTGCCAGCAGTTTAGTCGAACTAGCGGATTACTCCTACGAGCAGTACTTC	CASSLVELADYSYEQYF
NA	TRBV18	TRBJ1-5	NA	TGTGCCAGCTCAGAGGGATGGAATCAGCCCCAGCATTTT	CASSEGWNQPQHF
NA	TRBV2	TRBJ1-5	NA	TGTGCCAGCAGGGAGACAGTCGACAATCAGCCCCAGCATTTT	CASRETVDNQPQHF
NA	TRBV10-3	TRBJ2-1	TRBD2	TGTGCCATCAGTGTAGTAGCGGGAGAATCGGATGAGCAGTTCTTC	CAISVVAGESDEQFF
NA	TRBV10-1	TRBJ2-1	NA	TGCGCCAGCAGTGAACGTGGGGCGAATGAGCAGTTCTTC	CASSERGANEQFF
NA	TRBV7-2	TRBJ1-1	NA	TGTGCCAGCAGCCCACCCCGTACAGGGTTCACTGAAGCTTTCTTT	CASSPPRTGFTEAFF
NA	TRBV7-9	TRBJ2-7	NA	TGTTCCAGCCGGTCGGGGGAAAACGAGCAGTACTTC	CSSRSGENEQYF
NA	TRBV5-1	TRBJ1-4	TRBD1	TGCGCCAGCAGCCCGCATGGACAGGTTAATGAAAAACTGTTTTTT	CASSPHGQVNEKLFF
NA	TRBV19	TRBJ1-1	NA	TGTGCCAGTAGTATGGGAGGGAAGAACACTGAAGCTTTCTTT	CASSMGGKNTEAFF
once	TRBV28	TRBJ1-5	TRBD1	TGTGCCAGCAGTTCGGGGGACAGGGGTAGGATTGATCAGCCCCAGCATTTT	CASSSGDRGRIDQPQHF
NA	TRBV6-6	TRBJ1-2	NA	TGTGCCAGCAGTTACTCCAAGGGGGTCTATGGCTACACCTTC	CASSYSKGVYGYTF
NA	TRBV13	TRBJ2-1	TRBD1	TGTGCCAGCAGCCCGGGACAGGGGTACAATGAGCAGTTCTTC	CASSPGQGYNEQFF
NA	TRBV18	TRBJ1-1	NA	TGTGCCAGCTCACCCCAGGGCTACACTGAAGCTTTCTTT	CASSPQGYTEAFF
NA	TRBV6-5	TRBJ2-1	NA	TGTGTTTCCAAGCTACAGGCCCTCTACAATGAGCAGTTCTTC	CVSKLQALYNEQFF
once	TRBV6-1	TRBJ2-3	TRBD1	TGTGCCGTAAACCGGGACAGGGGAACCACAGATACGCAGTATTTT	CAVNRDRGTTDTQYF
NA	TRBV5-1	TRBJ1-2	TRBD1	TGCGCCAGCAGCAGAAGCAGGGGGCTGTATGGCTACACCTTC	CASSRSRGLYGYTF
NA	TRBV11-2	TRBJ2-7	TRBD2	TGTGCCAGCAGCTTGCGGCGGGAGGAATACGAGCAGTACTTC	CASSLRREEYEQYF
few	TRBV27	TRBJ1-2	TRBD1	TGTGCCAGCAGTAACCTTCCGGGACAGGGTATTGGCTATGGCTACACCTTC	CASSNLPGQGIGYGYTF